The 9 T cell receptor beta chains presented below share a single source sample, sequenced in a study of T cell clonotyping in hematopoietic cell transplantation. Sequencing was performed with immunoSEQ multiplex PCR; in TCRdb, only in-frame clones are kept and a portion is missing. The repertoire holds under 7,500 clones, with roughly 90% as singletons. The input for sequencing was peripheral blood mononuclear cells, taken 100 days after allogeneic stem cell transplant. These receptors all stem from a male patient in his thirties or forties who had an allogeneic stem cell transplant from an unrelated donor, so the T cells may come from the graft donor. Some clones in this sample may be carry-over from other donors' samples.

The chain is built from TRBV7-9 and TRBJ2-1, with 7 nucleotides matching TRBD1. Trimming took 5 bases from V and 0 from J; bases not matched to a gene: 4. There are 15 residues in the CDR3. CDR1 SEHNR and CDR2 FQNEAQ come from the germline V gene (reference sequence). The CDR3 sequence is CASSLRGISYNEQFF. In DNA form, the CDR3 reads TGTGCCAGCAGCCTCAGGGGGATCTCCTACAATGAGCAGTTCTTC. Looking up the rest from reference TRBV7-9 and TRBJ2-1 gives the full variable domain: DTGVSQNPRHKITKRGQNVTFRCDPISEHNRLYWYRQTLGQGPEFLTYFQNEAQLEKSRLLSDRFSAERPKGSFSTLEIQRTEQGDSAMYLCASSLRGISYNEQFFGPGTRLTVL.

DNA for the CDR3: TGTGCCAGCGTTGGAATGGGGGGGGAGCAGTACTTC. Translation gives CASVGMGGEQYF. The chain couples TRBV6-5 to TRBJ2-7; TRBD2 matches 7 bases. After removal of 8 bases from V and 7 bases from J, the junction contained 8 bases not matched to a gene. In germline, CDR1 is MNHEY, CDR2 SVGAGI. This CDR3 spans 12 amino acids.

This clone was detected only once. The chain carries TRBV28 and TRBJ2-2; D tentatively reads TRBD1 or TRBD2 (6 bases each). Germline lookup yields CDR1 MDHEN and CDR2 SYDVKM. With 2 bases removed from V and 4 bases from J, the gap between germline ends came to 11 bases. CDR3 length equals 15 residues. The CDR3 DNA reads TGTGCCAGCAGTTTAGGGGGGCGGTCCACCGGGGAGCTGTTTTTT. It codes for CASSLGGRSTGELFF.

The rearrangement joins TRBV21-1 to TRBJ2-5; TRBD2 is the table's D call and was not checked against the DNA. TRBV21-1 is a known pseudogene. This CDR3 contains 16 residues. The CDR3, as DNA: TGTGCCAGCAGCCAAACGGTAGCTACACTTTCTGAGACCCAGTACTTC. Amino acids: CASSQTVATLSETQYF.

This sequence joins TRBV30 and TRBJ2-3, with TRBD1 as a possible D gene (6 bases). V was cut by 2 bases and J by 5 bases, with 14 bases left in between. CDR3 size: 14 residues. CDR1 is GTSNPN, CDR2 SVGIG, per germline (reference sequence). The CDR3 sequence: CAWSRAGAIDTQYF. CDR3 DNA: TGTGCCTGGAGTAGGGCAGGGGCTATAGATACGCAGTATTTT.

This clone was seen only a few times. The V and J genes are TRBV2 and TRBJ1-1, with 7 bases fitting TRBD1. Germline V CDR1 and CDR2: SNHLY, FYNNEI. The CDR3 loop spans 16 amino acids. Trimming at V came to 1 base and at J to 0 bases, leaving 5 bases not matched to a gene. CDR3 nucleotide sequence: TGTGCCAGCAGTGAAGGACAGGGCCATATGAACACTGAAGCTTTCTTT. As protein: CASSEGQGHMNTEAFF.

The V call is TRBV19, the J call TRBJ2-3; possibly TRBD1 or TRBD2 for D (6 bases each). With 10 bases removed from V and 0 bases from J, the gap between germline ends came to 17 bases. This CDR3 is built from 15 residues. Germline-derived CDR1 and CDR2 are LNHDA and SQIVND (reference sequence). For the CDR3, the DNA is TGTGCCACCGCCCACGGGGGCCTTAGCACAGATACGCAGTATTTT. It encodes CATAHGGLSTDTQYF. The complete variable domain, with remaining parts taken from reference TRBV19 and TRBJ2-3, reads DGGITQSPKYLFRKEGQNVTLSCEQNLNHDAMYWYRQDPGQGLRLIYYSQIVNDFQKGDIAEGYSVSREKKESFPLTVTSAQKNPTAFYLCATAHGGLSTDTQYFGPGTRLTVL.

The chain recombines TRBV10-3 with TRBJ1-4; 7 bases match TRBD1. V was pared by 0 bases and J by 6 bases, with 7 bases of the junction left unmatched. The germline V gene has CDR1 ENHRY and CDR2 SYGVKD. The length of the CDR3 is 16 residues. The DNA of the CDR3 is TGTGCCATCAGTGAGTCGAGATCCGGGACAGATGAAAAACTGTTTTTT. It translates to CAISESRSGTDEKLFF.

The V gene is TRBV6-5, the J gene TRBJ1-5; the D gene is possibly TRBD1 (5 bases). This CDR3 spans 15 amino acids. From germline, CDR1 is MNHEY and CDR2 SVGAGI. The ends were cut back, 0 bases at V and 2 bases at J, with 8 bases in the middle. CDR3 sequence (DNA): TGTGCCAGCAGTTACTCCAGGGCCCGCAATCAGCCCCAGCATTTT. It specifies CASSYSRARNQPQHF.